This T cell receptor (beta chain) was captured by sequencing in a study of blood T cell repertoires in COVID-19. About the study: Both acute and convalescent COVID-19 samples were obtained from the United States, Italy and Spain. Sample material is recorded as cDNA or gDNA derived from T cells, B-cell-depleted T cells, or PBMCs.

This clone has a single count. Original processing methods: Amplification with reference gene primers provided the estimates of nucleated cell counts. This table comes from immunoSEQ multiplex PCR, and its TCRdb copy is limited to in-frame clones, with some not included. The V and J calls and clone size come from that table; D and trimming were worked out from the DNA. Here the sample spans some 45,000 clones, roughly nine tenths being singletons. Unmatched junction bases numbered 12, after V lost 6 bases and J lost 4 bases. This CDR3 has 16 residues. From germline, CDR1 is MDHEN and CDR2 SYDVKM. The rearrangement uses TRBV28 and TRBJ2-5, with 9 bases lining up with TRBD2. This TCR derives from a human donor in a cohort sampled during active COVID-19. Sequenced sample: peripheral blood. CDR3 coding DNA: TGTGCCAGCAGCCCCCCCGGCGGGGGGGCCAGAGAGACCCAGTACTTC. This codes for CASSPPGGGARETQYF.